A single sample is the source of the 22 T cell receptor beta chains below, sequenced in a study of OX40 agonist ivuxolimab in advanced cancers. The repertoire was sequenced with immunoSEQ multiplex PCR; TCRdb's copy has only in-frame clones and lacks some. This sample has 66,000 or so clones, with about 85% found just once. The specimen was CD4+ or CD8+ T cells sorted from blood, collected in a trial of the OX40 agonist ivuxolimab. Receptors were obtained from an adult with an advanced solid tumor such as melanoma, head and neck, liver or kidney cancer.

This rearrangement joins TRBV7-3 to TRBJ2-3; TRBD1 agrees at 8 bases. The germline V gene encodes CDR1 SGHTA and CDR2 FQGTGA. This CDR3 comprises 16 residues. J gave up 3 bases and V 5 bases, and 10 bases lay outside the gene matches. CDR3 DNA sequence: TGTGCCAGCAGCATCTCGACCGGGACAGGAACAGATACGCAGTATTTT. This translates into CASSISTGTGTDTQYF. The whole variable domain, remainder taken from reference TRBV7-3 and TRBJ2-3, is GAGVSQTPSNKVTEKGKYVELRCDPISGHTALYWYRQSLGQGPEFLIYFQGTGAADDSGLPNDRFFAVRPEGSVSTLKIQRTERGDSAVYLCASSISTGTGTDTQYFGPGTRLTVL.

V usage is TRBV30 and J usage is TRBJ1-4; D gene uncertain. This CDR3 comprises 16 residues. The germline gives CDR1 GTSNPN, CDR2 SVGIG (reference sequence). V lost 3 bases to trimming and J lost 2 bases, with 16 bases between them. Here the CDR3 reads CAWSLQSLLTNEKLFF. Written as DNA, the CDR3 is TGTGCCTGGAGCTTACAAAGTTTATTGACTAATGAAAAACTGTTTTTT.

The chain combines TRBV7-2 with TRBJ2-1, with 7 nucleotides matching TRBD1. Germline trimming cut 4 bases from V and 8 bases from J; bases unmatched to any gene: 11. CDR1 is SGHTA, CDR2 FQGNSA, per germline. The CDR3 is 15 amino acids. The CDR3: CASSSRRRTGDEQFF. The CDR3 DNA sequence: TGTGCCAGCAGCTCAAGAAGGAGGACAGGCGATGAGCAGTTCTTC. The complete variable domain, with remaining parts taken from reference TRBV7-2 and TRBJ2-1, reads GAGVSQSPSNKVTEKGKDVELRCDPISGHTALYWYRQSLGQGLEFLIYFQGNSAPDKSGLPSDRFSAERTGGSVSTLTIQRTQQEDSAVYLCASSSRRRTGDEQFFGPGTRLTVL.

The chain employs TRBV5-1 and TRBJ2-3, with D possibly matching TRBD2 (6 bases). The germline V gene has CDR1 SGHRS and CDR2 YFSETQ. V was shortened by 0 bases and J by 6 bases, with 11 bases between the two germline ends. This CDR3 comprises 14 residues. The CDR3 sequence: CASSLDAGMDTQYF. Written as DNA, the CDR3 is TGCGCCAGCAGCTTGGACGCGGGGATGGATACGCAGTATTTT.

The rearrangement links TRBV28 to TRBJ2-1; possibly TRBD1 or TRBD2 for D (5 bases each). The CDR3 runs to 12 residues. V dropped 4 bases and J dropped 12 bases, with 13 bases sitting between them. CDR1 MDHEN and CDR2 SYDVKM come from the germline V gene. In DNA form, the CDR3 reads TGTGCCAGCAGTTCCGGGACCTTCTCGCAGTTCTTC. The encoded protein is CASSSGTFSQFF.

V usage is TRBV30 and J usage is TRBJ1-2, with 7 bases fitting TRBD1. Trimming removed 2 bases from V and 5 bases from J; junction bases left unmatched: 5. The CDR3 sequence is 13 residues long. The germline V gene has CDR1 GTSNPN and CDR2 SVGIG (reference sequence). The CDR3 sequence is CAWSTRGRYGYTF. The CDR3 DNA follows: TGTGCCTGGAGTACCAGGGGGAGGTATGGCTACACCTTC.

The CDR3: CASSQGGSSYEQYF. In DNA, the CDR3 is TGTGCCAGCAGCCAGGGGGGGAGTTCCTACGAGCAGTACTTC. The genes are TRBV11-3 and TRBJ2-7; TRBD1 or TRBD2 may be the D gene (7 bases each). Trimming removed 5 bases at V and 1 base at J, with 12 bases between. This CDR3 has 14 amino acids. Germline CDR1 reads SGHNT; CDR2 reads YENEEA.

The chain uses TRBV7-2 and TRBJ2-5, with D tentatively TRBD2 (6 bases). The V end was cut by 6 bases, the J end by 10 bases, with 18 bases between. CDR1 is SGHTA, CDR2 FQGNSA, per germline. The CDR3 is made up of 13 amino acids. The CDR3 reads CASSSAGGWDQYF. The CDR3 region has the DNA TGTGCCAGCAGTTCTGCCGGGGGTTGGGACCAGTACTTC.

The chain joins TRBV9 to TRBJ2-3; D not certain. V shed 0 bases and J shed 0 bases, with 8 bases lying between them. Per the germline V gene, CDR1 is SGDLS and CDR2 is YYNGEE. The CDR3 is 15 amino acids. CDR3 residues: CASSVALTSTDTQYF. CDR3 DNA: TGTGCCAGCAGCGTAGCTCTAACTAGCACAGATACGCAGTATTTT.

This chain joins TRBV18 and TRBJ2-5, with a tentative D call TRBD2 (6 bases). This CDR3 is built from 13 residues. V was pared by 4 bases and J by 5 bases, with 11 bases between. In germline, CDR1 is KGHSH, CDR2 LQKENI. The CDR3 nucleotides are TGTGCCAGCTCACTCTCCGGGAGTGAGACCCAGTACTTC. Its translation is CASSLSGSETQYF.

This clone is a singleton in its sample. The chain employs TRBV7-9 and TRBJ2-6; no reliable D call. CDR3 length equals 16 residues. The V and J ends lost 5 bases and 0 bases respectively, with 11 bases between them. Germline V gene data show CDR1 as SEHNR and CDR2 as FQNEAQ (reference sequence). CDR3 residues: CASSPFDDSGANVLTF. In DNA form, the CDR3 reads TGTGCCAGCAGCCCCTTCGATGACTCTGGGGCCAACGTCCTGACTTTC.

The chain is built from TRBV6-1 and TRBJ2-7; D ambiguous. The CDR3 totals 14 residues. CDR1 and CDR2 from the germline V gene are MNHNS and SASEGT. V was trimmed by 4 bases and J by 0 bases, leaving 10 bases between them. The CDR3 protein is CASSGAWSSYEQYF. The CDR3 DNA reads as TGTGCCAGCAGTGGGGCATGGAGCTCCTACGAGCAGTACTTC.

The gene calls are TRBV19 and TRBJ1-2; maybe TRBD1 (5 bases). The CDR3 is made up of 13 amino acids. Trimming took 10 bases from V and 8 from J, leaving 20 bases between them. CDR1 and CDR2 (germline): LNHDA, SQIVND (reference sequence). CDR3 sequence: CATLRDPADGYTF. The CDR3, as DNA: TGTGCCACTCTCAGGGACCCGGCAGACGGCTACACCTTC.

For the CDR3, the DNA is TGTGCCAGTAGTATCCGATTGGGGGAGCTGTTTTTT. Its translation: CASSIRLGELFF. This chain links TRBV19 with TRBJ2-2, with no clear D. Deletions cut 3 bases from V and 8 bases from J, with 7 bases between. Germline-derived CDR1 and CDR2 are LNHDA and SQIVND (reference sequence). This CDR3 region has 12 residues.

J is TRBJ2-3 and V is TRBV29-1; D gene uncertain. Germline V gene lookup returns CDR1 SQVTM and CDR2 ANQGSEA. The CDR3 is 13 residues long. V gave up 6 bases and J gave up 2 bases, with 12 bases separating them. CDR3 protein: CSVETRDTDTQYF. CDR3 bases: TGCAGCGTCGAGACGCGAGACACAGATACGCAGTATTTT.

This chain uses TRBV18 with TRBJ2-7; no definite D call. The CDR3 extends over 15 amino acids. The germline gives CDR1 KGHSH, CDR2 LQKENI. Trimming pared 1 base from V and 3 bases from J, leaving 13 bases between. DNA of the CDR3: TGTGCCAGCTCACCACAAGGGCCTCCTGACTACGAGCAGTACTTC. This codes for CASSPQGPPDYEQYF.

The J gene is TRBJ1-5, the V gene TRBV27; 7 nucleotides align to TRBD1. The ends lost 5 bases at V and 2 bases at J; junction bases unmatched: 6. In germline, CDR1 is MNHEY, CDR2 SMNVEV (reference sequence). This CDR3 is 15 amino acids long. CDR3 nucleotides: TGTGCCAGCAGTCCCTCAGGGGGGCGCAATCAGCCCCAGCATTTT. Amino acids: CASSPSGGRNQPQHF.

This chain uses TRBV10-1 with TRBJ2-4; D uncertain. Trimming removed 3 bases from V and 0 bases from J, with 12 bases in between. This CDR3 is 16 amino acids long. The V gene's germline CDR1 is WNHNN and CDR2 SYGVQD (reference sequence). The CDR3 spells CASSDIPGVAKNIQYF. DNA of the CDR3: TGCGCCAGCAGTGACATCCCTGGCGTAGCCAAAAACATTCAGTACTTC.

V and J are TRBV2 and TRBJ1-3; D ambiguous. The CDR3 is 13 residues long. Germline values: CDR1 SNHLY, CDR2 FYNNEI. Trimming pared 8 bases from V and 0 bases from J, leaving 8 bases between. For the CDR3, the DNA is TGTGCCAGCGGTAGTACCTCTGGAAACACCATATATTTT. It is translated as CASGSTSGNTIYF.

The V and J genes are TRBV19 and TRBJ2-6; D gene uncertain. Trimming stripped 5 bases from V and 0 bases from J, with 17 bases between. The CDR3 covers 18 residues. The germline V gene has CDR1 LNHDA and CDR2 SQIVND (reference sequence). The DNA for the CDR3 is TGTGCCAGTAGTCAGTCTGGAGATCTCTACTCTGGGGCCAACGTCCTGACTTTC. Its translation is CASSQSGDLYSGANVLTF.

The rearrangement links TRBV28 to TRBJ2-7; 12 bases agree with TRBD1. CDR3 length equals 14 residues. Trimming removed 6 bases from V and 3 bases from J; junction bases left unmatched: 3. Per germline, CDR1 MDHEN and CDR2 SYDVKM. The CDR3 sequence is CASSRDRGLYEQYF. CDR3 DNA: TGTGCCAGCAGCCGGGACAGGGGGCTCTACGAGCAGTACTTC.

This sequence joins TRBV29-1 and TRBJ2-7; D not certain. The V gene's germline CDR1 is SQVTM and CDR2 ANQGSEA. The CDR3 is made up of 12 amino acids. The DNA for the CDR3 is TGCAGTGCGACACGGACGGAGAACGAGCAGTACTTC. Encoded protein: CSATRTENEQYF.